The T cell receptor beta chain described here comes from a study of cytomegalovirus exposure and HLA in healthy donors. Points from the study as a whole: The TCR clusters that emerged in the first cohort tended, a later analysis found, to co-occur in the 120 or so validation repertoires.

The CDR3 covers 13 residues. The V gene lost 7 bases and the J gene lost 4 bases, with 13 bases spanning the gap. CDR1 KGHSH and CDR2 LQKENI come from the germline V gene. Repertoires were generated with immunoSEQ multiplex PCR, while TCRdb's copy carries only in-frame clones and drops some. The sample holds about 150,000 clones, approximately 94% seen once. Points on this clone: Its target is unknown.

The sequence was obtained from a man aged 18 to 29 in good health and CMV-seropositive. The chain has TRBV18 and TRBJ1-1; tentative D call: TRBD1 (6 bases). The specimen was PBMCs. The CDR3 sequence is CASFEQGSTEAFF. CDR3 coding DNA: TGTGCCAGCTTCGAACAGGGTAGCACTGAAGCTTTCTTT.